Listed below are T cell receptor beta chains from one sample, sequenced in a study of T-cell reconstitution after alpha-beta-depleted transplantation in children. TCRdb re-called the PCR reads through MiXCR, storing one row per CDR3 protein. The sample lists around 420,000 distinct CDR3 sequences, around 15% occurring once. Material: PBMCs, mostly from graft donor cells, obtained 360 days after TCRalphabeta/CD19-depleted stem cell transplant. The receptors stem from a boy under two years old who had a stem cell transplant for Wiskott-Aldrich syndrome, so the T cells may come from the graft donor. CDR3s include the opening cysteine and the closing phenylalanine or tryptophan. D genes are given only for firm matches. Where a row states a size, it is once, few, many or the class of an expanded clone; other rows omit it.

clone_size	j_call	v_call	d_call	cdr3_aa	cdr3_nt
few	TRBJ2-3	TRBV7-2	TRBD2	CASSLKRGPTDTQYF	TGTGCCAGCAGCCTAAAGCGGGGCCCCACAGATACGCAGTATTTT
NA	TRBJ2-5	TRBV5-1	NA	CASSSWTQETQYF	TGCGCCAGCAGTTCCTGGACCCAAGAGACCCAGTACTTC
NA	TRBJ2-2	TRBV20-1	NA	CSARWGPGELFF	TGCAGTGCTAGATGGGGTCCCGGGGAGCTGTTTTTT
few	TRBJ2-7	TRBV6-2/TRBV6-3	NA	CASSSGFGQYF	TGTGCCAGCAGTTCAGGTTTTGGGCAGTACTTC
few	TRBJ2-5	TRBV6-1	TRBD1	CASISPGTGQETQYF	TGTGCCAGCATCTCCCCTGGGACAGGGCAAGAGACCCAGTACTTC
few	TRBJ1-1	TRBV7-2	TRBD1	CASSLGGTGRTEAFF	TGTGCCAGCAGCTTAGGTGGGACAGGGAGAACTGAAGCTTTCTTT
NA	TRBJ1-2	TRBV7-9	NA	CASSLERLYGYTF	TGTGCCAGCAGCTTAGAGAGGCTATATGGCTACACCTTC
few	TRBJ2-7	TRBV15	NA	CATSRKRDSYEQYF	TGTGCCACCAGCAGAAAGAGGGACTCCTACGAGCAGTACTTC
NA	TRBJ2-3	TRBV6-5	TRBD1	CASSYRQGDLGTQYF	TGTGCCAGCAGTTACCGACAGGGTGACCTGGGTACGCAGTATTTT
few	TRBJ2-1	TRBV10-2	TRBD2	CASRAGTSGYNEQFF	TGCGCCAGCAGGGCCGGGACTAGCGGGTACAATGAGCAGTTCTTC
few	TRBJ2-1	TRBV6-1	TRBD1	CASRDGQGYNEQFF	TGTGCCAGCAGAGACGGACAGGGTTACAATGAGCAGTTCTTC
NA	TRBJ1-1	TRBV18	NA	CASSLNPGPLGTEAFF	TGTGCCAGCTCTCTGAATCCCGGACCCCTGGGCACTGAAGCTTTCTTT
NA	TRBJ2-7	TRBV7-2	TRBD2	CASSRLAVAYEQYF	TGTGCCAGCAGCCGACTAGCGGTAGCCTACGAGCAGTACTTC
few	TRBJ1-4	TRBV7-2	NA	CASSESPRGEKLFF	TGTGCCAGCAGCGAGTCCCCGAGAGGGGAAAAACTGTTTTTT
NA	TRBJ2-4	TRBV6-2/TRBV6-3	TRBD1	CASSYRQGANIQYF	TGTGCCAGCAGTTACCGACAGGGGGCAAACATTCAGTACTTC
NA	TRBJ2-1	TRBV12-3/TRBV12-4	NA	CASSLGIGTGSEQFF	TGTGCCAGCAGTTTAGGTATAGGAACAGGGAGTGAGCAGTTCTTC
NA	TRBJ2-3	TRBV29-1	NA	CSVVKTEAQYF	TGCAGCGTTGTTAAAACAGAGGCGCAGTATTTT
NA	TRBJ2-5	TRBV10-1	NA	CASSDQGSKTQYF	TGCGCCAGCAGTGACCAGGGAAGCAAGACCCAGTACTTC
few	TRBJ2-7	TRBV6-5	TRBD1	CASSLRRQGAYEQYF	TGTGCCAGCAGTCTCCGGAGACAGGGGGCGTACGAGCAGTACTTC
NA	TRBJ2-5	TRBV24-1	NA	CATSDLCEGEEVETQYF	TGTGCCACCAGTGATCTCTGTGAGGGAGAGGAAGTAGAGACCCAGTACTTC
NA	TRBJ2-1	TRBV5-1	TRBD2	CASSFLTSGADNEQFF	TGCGCCAGCAGCTTCTTGACTAGCGGGGCGGACAATGAGCAGTTCTTC
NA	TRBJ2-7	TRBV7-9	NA	CASSTSTEPYEQYF	TGTGCCAGCAGCACCTCGACAGAACCCTACGAGCAGTACTTC
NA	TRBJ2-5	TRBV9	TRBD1	CASSVAGGGGTQYF	TGTGCCAGCAGCGTAGCAGGGGGCGGTGGGACCCAGTACTTC
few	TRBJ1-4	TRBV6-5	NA	CASSYSRQGYSTNEKLFF	TGTGCCAGCAGTTACTCGCGGCAGGGATATTCAACTAATGAAAAACTGTTTTTT
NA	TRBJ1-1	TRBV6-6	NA	CASSQQGGIGNTEAFF	TGTGCCAGCAGCCAACAGGGAGGGATCGGGAACACTGAAGCTTTCTTT
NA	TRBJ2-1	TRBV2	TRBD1	CASSGVTGSYNEQFF	TGTGCCAGCAGTGGAGTGACAGGGTCCTACAATGAGCAGTTCTTC
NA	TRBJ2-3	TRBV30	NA	CAWSQGRLADTQYF	TGTGCCTGGTCACAGGGGAGGTTAGCAGATACGCAGTATTTT
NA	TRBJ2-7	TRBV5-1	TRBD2	CASSRGTSAYEQYF	TGCGCCAGCAGCCGAGGGACTAGTGCCTACGAGCAGTACTTC
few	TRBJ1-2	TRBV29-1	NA	CSVEMTVYGYTF	TGCAGCGTTGAAATGACAGTCTATGGCTACACCTTC
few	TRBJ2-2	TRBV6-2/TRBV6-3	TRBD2	CASSYTRHVVAGTGELFF	TGTGCCAGCAGTTACACCCGTCATGTAGTAGCGGGGACCGGGGAGCTGTTTTTT
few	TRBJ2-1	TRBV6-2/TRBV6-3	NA	CASRPWDWQSSYNEQFF	TGTGCCAGCAGACCTTGGGACTGGCAGAGCTCCTACAATGAGCAGTTCTTC
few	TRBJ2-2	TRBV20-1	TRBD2	CSAVSGSSYTGELFF	TGCAGTGCTGTTAGCGGGAGTTCATACACCGGGGAGCTGTTTTTT
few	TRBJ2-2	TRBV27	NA	CASSFVGGPNTGELFF	TGTGCCAGCAGTTTCGTCGGGGGGCCGAACACCGGGGAGCTGTTTTTT
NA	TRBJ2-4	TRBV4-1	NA	CASSQAFQIAKNIQYF	TGCGCCAGCAGCCAAGCCTTTCAAATAGCCAAAAACATTCAGTACTTC
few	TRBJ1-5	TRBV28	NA	CASSEGRAGNQPQHF	TGTGCCAGCAGTGAAGGGAGGGCAGGCAATCAGCCCCAGCATTTT
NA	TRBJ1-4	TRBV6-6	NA	CASSSTVTEKLFF	TGTGCCAGCAGTTCCACCGTCACTGAAAAACTGTTTTTT
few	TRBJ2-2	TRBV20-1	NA	CSALDRQNTGELFF	TGCAGTGCTTTGGACCGGCAAAACACCGGGGAGCTGTTTTTT